One sample yielded the 9 T cell receptor beta chains listed below, sequenced in a study of T cells after somatic rescue of genetic block. Libraries were prepared by immunoSEQ multiplex PCR; TCRdb keeps only in-frame clonotypes and omits some of them. The sample contains about 70,000 clones, 90% to 95% of which appear only once. Sequenced material: peripheral blood mononuclear cells (PBMCs). These receptors were taken from a man aged 35-49 years.

This sequence joins TRBV29-1 and TRBJ2-2, with TRBD1 as a possible D gene (7 bases). Germline V lookup: CDR1 SQVTM, CDR2 ANQGSEA. The CDR3 is 16 residues long. The germline V and J ends were trimmed by 0 bases and 2 bases, with 13 bases remaining between them. For the CDR3, the DNA is TGCAGCGTTGAAGATCAGGGGGGTACCAACACCGGGGAGCTGTTTTTT. It specifies CSVEDQGGTNTGELFF.

The rearrangement links TRBV7-3 to TRBJ2-3; TRBD1 matches at 10 bases. CDR1 and CDR2 (germline): SGHTA, FQGTGA. The ends lost 5 bases at V and 6 bases at J; junction bases unmatched: 5. The CDR3 runs to 14 residues. This CDR3 reads CASSAGTGVDTQYF. As DNA, the CDR3 is TGTGCCAGCAGCGCCGGGACAGGGGTGGATACGCAGTATTTT.

This clone was seen once. V usage is TRBV4-1 and J usage is TRBJ2-2; D is uncertain. The V end was cut by 3 bases, the J end by 2 bases, with 1 base between. The germline V gene has CDR1 MGHRA and CDR2 YSYEKL. This CDR3 comprises 12 residues. In nucleotides, the CDR3 is TGCGCCAGCAGCCACAACACCGGGGAGCTGTTTTTT. Protein sequence: CASSHNTGELFF.

V gene TRBV27 combines with J gene TRBJ2-2; 7 bases map to TRBD1. V shed 0 bases and J 8 bases; nucleotides not matched to a gene: 0. This CDR3 comprises 13 residues. The germline V gene encodes CDR1 MNHEY and CDR2 SMNVEV (reference sequence). This chain's CDR3 is CASSLSTGGELFF. CDR3 in DNA: TGTGCCAGCAGTTTATCGACAGGGGGGGAGCTGTTTTTT.

This clone was counted a single time. The rearrangement uses TRBV10-3 and TRBJ1-6; D perhaps matches TRBD1 (6 bases). The germline CDR1 and CDR2 sequences are ENHRY and SYGVKD. CDR3 size: 13 residues. The V end was cut by 10 bases, the J end by 8 bases, with 15 bases between. The CDR3 sequence is CASRRGPDSPLHF. The CDR3 DNA sequence: TGTGCCAGTCGCCGGGGGCCGGATTCACCCCTCCACTTT.

The chain joins TRBV29-1 to TRBJ1-1; D call uncertain. V was trimmed by 2 bases and J by 1 base, leaving 2 bases between them. In germline, CDR1 is SQVTM, CDR2 ANQGSEA. The CDR3 runs 11 residues. CDR3 DNA: TGCAGCGTTGAACAGAACACTGAAGCTTTCTTT. This encodes CSVEQNTEAFF.

The chain joins TRBV10-2 to TRBJ1-6; D uncertain. Germline loops: CDR1 WSHSY, CDR2 SAAADI. The CDR3 totals 12 residues. Trimming removed 6 bases at V and 7 bases at J, with 7 bases between. The CDR3 coding sequence is TGCGCCAGCAGAGTGGGAAATTCACCCCTCCACTTT. This translates into CASRVGNSPLHF.

J is TRBJ2-3 and V is TRBV11-1; D is tentatively TRBD1 or TRBD2 (5 bases each). V was pared by 6 bases and J by 5 bases, with 24 bases between. Germline-derived CDR1 and CDR2 are SGHAT and FQDESV (reference sequence). This CDR3 is built from 17 residues. Here the CDR3 DNA reads TGTGCCAGCAGTCCTGGCCTCGTGGCTGGGGGTCTAGATACGCAGTATTTT. Translated, it gives CASSPGLVAGGLDTQYF.

The chain has TRBV4-1 and TRBJ2-3; 11 nucleotides agree with TRBD2. Unmatched junction bases numbered 3, after V lost 2 bases and J lost 2 bases. Germline V gene lookup returns CDR1 MGHRA and CDR2 YSYEKL. The CDR3 is 16 amino acids. The CDR3 sequence: CASSQKLAGVTDTQYF. The CDR3 coding sequence is TGCGCCAGCAGCCAAAAACTAGCGGGAGTCACAGATACGCAGTATTTT.